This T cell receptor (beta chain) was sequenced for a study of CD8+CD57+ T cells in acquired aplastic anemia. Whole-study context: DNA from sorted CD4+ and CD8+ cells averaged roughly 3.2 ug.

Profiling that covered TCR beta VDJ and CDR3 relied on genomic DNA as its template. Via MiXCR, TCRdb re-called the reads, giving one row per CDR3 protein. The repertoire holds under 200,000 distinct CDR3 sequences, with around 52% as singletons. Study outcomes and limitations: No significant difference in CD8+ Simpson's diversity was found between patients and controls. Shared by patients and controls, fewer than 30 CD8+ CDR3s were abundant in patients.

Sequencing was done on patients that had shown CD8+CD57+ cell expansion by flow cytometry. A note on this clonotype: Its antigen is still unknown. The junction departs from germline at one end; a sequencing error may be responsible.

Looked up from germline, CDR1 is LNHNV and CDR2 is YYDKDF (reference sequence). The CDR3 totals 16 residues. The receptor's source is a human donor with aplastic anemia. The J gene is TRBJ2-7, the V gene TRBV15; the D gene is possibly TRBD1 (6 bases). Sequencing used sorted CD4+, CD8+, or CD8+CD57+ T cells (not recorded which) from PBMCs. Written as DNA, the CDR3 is TGTGCCAACAGCAGAACAGGGAGCACCCCTACCTACGAGCAGTACTTC. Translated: CANSRTGSTPTYEQYF.